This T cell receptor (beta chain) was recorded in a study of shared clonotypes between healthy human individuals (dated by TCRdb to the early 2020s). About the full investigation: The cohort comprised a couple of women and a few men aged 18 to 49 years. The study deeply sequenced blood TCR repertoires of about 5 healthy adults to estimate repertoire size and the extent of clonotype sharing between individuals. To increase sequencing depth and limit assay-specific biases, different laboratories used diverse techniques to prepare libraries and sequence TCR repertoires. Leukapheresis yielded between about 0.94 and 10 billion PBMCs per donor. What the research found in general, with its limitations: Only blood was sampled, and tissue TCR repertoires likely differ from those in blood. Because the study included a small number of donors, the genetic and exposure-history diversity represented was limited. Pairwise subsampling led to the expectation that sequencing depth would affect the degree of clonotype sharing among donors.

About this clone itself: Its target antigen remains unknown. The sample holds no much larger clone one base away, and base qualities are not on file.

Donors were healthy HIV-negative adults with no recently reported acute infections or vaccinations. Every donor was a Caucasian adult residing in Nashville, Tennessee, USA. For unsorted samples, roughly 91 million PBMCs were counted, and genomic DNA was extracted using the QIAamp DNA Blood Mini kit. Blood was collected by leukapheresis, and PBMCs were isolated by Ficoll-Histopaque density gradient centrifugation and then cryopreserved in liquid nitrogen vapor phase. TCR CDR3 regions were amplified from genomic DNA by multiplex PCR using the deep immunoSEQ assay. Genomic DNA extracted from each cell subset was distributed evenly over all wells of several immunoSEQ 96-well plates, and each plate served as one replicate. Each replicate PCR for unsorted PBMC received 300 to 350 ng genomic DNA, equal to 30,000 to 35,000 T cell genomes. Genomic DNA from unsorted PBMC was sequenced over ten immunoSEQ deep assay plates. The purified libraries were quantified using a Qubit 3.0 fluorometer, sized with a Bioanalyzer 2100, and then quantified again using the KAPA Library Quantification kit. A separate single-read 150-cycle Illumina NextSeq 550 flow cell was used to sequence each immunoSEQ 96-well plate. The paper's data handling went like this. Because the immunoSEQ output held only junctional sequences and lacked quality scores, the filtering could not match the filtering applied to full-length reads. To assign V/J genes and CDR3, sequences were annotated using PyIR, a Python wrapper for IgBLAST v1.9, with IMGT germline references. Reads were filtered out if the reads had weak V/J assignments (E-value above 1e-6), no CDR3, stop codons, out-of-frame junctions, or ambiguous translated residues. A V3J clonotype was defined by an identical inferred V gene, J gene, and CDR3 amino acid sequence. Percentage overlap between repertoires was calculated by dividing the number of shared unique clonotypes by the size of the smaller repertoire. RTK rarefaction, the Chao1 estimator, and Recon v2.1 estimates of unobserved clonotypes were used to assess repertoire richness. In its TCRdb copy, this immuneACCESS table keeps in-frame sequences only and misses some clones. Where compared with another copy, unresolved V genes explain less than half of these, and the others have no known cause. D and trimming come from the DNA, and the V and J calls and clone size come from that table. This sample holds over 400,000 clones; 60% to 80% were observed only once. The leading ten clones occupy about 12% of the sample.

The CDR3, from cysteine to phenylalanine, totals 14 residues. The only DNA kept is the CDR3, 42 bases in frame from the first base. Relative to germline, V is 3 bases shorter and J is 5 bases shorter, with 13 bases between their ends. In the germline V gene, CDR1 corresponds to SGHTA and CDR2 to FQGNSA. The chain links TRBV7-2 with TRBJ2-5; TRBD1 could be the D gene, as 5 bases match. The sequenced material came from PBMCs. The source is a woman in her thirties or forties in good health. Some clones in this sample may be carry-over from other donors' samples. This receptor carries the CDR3 CASSFANSGETQYF. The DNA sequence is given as TGTGCCAGCAGCTTCGCTAACTCAGGGGAGACCCAGTACTTC.